A single sample gave rise to the 17 T cell receptor beta chains below, sequenced in a study of CD8+ T cells in alopecia areata. Sequencing relied on a cDNA template that was reverse transcribed from extracted RNA. Clones were sequenced by immunoSEQ multiplex PCR, and TCRdb holds only the in-frame ones, with some missing. This table holds about 23,000 clones, 40% to 60% found once. The sequencing input was NKG2D-high CD8+ T cells sorted from blood. These receptor sequences come from a human donor with alopecia areata.

V gene TRBV7-2 combines with J gene TRBJ2-1; 11 nucleotides match TRBD2. The CDR3 length is 15 residues. The V segment lost 5 bases and the J segment 7 bases; nucleotides outside the gene matches: 7. Per germline, CDR1 SGHTA and CDR2 FQGNSA. CDR3 sequence (DNA): TGTGCCAGCAGCACAACCGGGACTAGCGGTAATGAGCAGTTCTTC. It translates to CASSTTGTSGNEQFF.

The chain recombines TRBV6-5 with TRBJ1-1; D is undetermined. The CDR3 totals 13 residues. The V gene's germline CDR1 is MNHEY and CDR2 SVGAGI. Trimming left V 6 bases short and J 7 bases short, with 15 bases between. The CDR3 sequence is CASRLKLGLEAFF. CDR3 nucleotide sequence: TGTGCCAGCAGACTAAAGTTAGGGCTTGAAGCTTTCTTT.

This clone was counted only a few times. The gene calls are TRBV19 and TRBJ2-5, with 7 bases that match TRBD2. V was pared by 5 bases and J by 5 bases, with 8 bases of the junction left unmatched. The CDR3 runs to 14 residues. The V gene's germline CDR1 is LNHDA and CDR2 SQIVND (reference sequence). The CDR3 sequence: CASSRGGRAETQYF. The CDR3, as DNA: TGTGCCAGTAGTCGCGGGGGTCGGGCGGAGACCCAGTACTTC. Full variable domain (missing parts from reference TRBV19 and TRBJ2-5): DGGITQSPKYLFRKEGQNVTLSCEQNLNHDAMYWYRQDPGQGLRLIYYSQIVNDFQKGDIAEGYSVSREKKESFPLTVTSAQKNPTAFYLCASSRGGRAETQYFGPGTRLLVL.

The chain recombines TRBV9 with TRBJ1-5; the D is unclear. Germline values: CDR1 SGDLS, CDR2 YYNGEE. This CDR3 is built from 15 residues. The ends were cut back, 0 bases at V and 0 bases at J, with 7 bases in the middle. The CDR3 DNA reads as TGTGCCAGCAGCGTAGGGGCGGATAGCAATCAGCCCCAGCATTTT. Translation gives CASSVGADSNQPQHF.

This clone was detected a few times. The rearrangement uses TRBV7-3 and TRBJ2-1; 9 bases are a match to TRBD1. Germline V gene lookup returns CDR1 SGHTA and CDR2 FQGTGA. The CDR3 covers 16 residues. Losses at the gene ends were 5 bases for V and 0 bases for J; bases not matched to a gene: 5. Here the CDR3 reads CASSPTGGGSYNEQFF. The CDR3 bases are TGTGCCAGCAGCCCAACAGGGGGCGGCTCCTACAATGAGCAGTTCTTC.

This clone was seen more than once but under ten times. J is TRBJ2-1 and V is TRBV7-9; D perhaps matches TRBD2 (5 bases). Trimming left V 5 bases short and J 2 bases short, with 19 bases between. This CDR3 is 17 amino acids long. Germline CDR1 is SEHNR and CDR2 is FQNEAQ (reference sequence). The CDR3 sequence: CASSAYRGSGTYNEQFF. The CDR3 nucleotides read TGTGCCAGCAGCGCGTACCGAGGGAGCGGTACCTACAATGAGCAGTTCTTC.

V usage is TRBV7-9 and J usage is TRBJ1-1, with D unclear. This CDR3 is built from 14 residues. V was trimmed by 1 base and J by 1 base, leaving 7 bases between them. The germline gives CDR1 SEHNR, CDR2 FQNEAQ (reference sequence). The CDR3 nucleotides are TGTGCCAGCAGCTTAGGGGCGGGGAACACTGAAGCTTTCTTT. This encodes CASSLGAGNTEAFF. Looking up the rest from reference TRBV7-9 and TRBJ1-1 gives the full variable domain: DTGVSQNPRHKITKRGQNVTFRCDPISEHNRLYWYRQTLGQGPEFLTYFQNEAQLEKSRLLSDRFSAERPKGSFSTLEIQRTEQGDSAMYLCASSLGAGNTEAFFGQGTRLTVV.

This clone is medium-sized. V gene TRBV28 combines with J gene TRBJ1-5; D is unclear. Trimming cost V 3 bases and J 10 bases, with 7 bases left between them. The CDR3 has 11 amino acids. The germline V gene has CDR1 MDHEN and CDR2 SYDVKM. In DNA form, the CDR3 reads TGTGCCAGCAGTTTCCCCGATCCCCAGCATTTT. This gives the protein CASSFPDPQHF.

The chain carries TRBV5-4 and TRBJ2-5; 9 bases are a match to TRBD2. The V and J ends lost 0 bases and 0 bases, in that order; junction bases with no gene match: 9. From germline, CDR1 is SGHNT and CDR2 YYREEE (reference sequence). The CDR3 sequence is 18 residues long. The CDR3 DNA follows: TGTGCCAGCAGCTTGGCCCAAGGACTAGCGAGATACCAAGAGACCCAGTACTTC. It is translated as CASSLAQGLARYQETQYF.

The V and J genes are TRBV29-1 and TRBJ2-1, with D hard to call. V was pared by 2 bases and J by 5 bases, with 10 bases between. Germline V CDR1 and CDR2: SQVTM, ANQGSEA. The CDR3 sequence is 13 residues long. The CDR3 spells CSVEFAGDNEQFF. For the CDR3, the DNA is TGCAGCGTTGAATTTGCCGGAGACAATGAGCAGTTCTTC.

The CDR3 DNA sequence: TGTGCCAGCAGCCCTCCCGTATCGGGGATCTACGAGCAGTACTTC. This codes for CASSPPVSGIYEQYF. This chain links TRBV7-9 with TRBJ2-7; a possible D gene is TRBD2 (5 bases). This CDR3 has 15 residues. The V end lost 5 bases, the J end lost 3 bases, and 17 bases lay between the germline ends. In germline, CDR1 is SEHNR, CDR2 FQNEAQ (reference sequence).

This clone is classed as medium-sized. An end of the junction differs from the germline gene, which may be a read error. This chain uses TRBV19 with TRBJ2-1; 9 bases align to TRBD2. Per the germline V gene, CDR1 is LNHDA and CDR2 is SQIVND (reference sequence). The CDR3 contains 15 residues. CDR3 residues: CASSIAGDLYNEQFF. CDR3 coding DNA: TGTGCCAGTAGCATAGCGGGAGACCTCTACAATGAGCAGTTCTTC.

The rearrangement joins TRBV27 to TRBJ2-7; D uncertain. Germline assignment: CDR1 MNHEY and CDR2 SMNVEV (reference sequence). The length of the CDR3 is 17 residues. Trimming took 3 bases from V and 4 from J, leaving 22 bases between them. The DNA of the CDR3 is TGTGCCAGCAGTTTGCGCCGGGCCCCTTCGCCCGTTTACGAGCAGTACTTC. Protein: CASSLRRAPSPVYEQYF.

The chain links TRBV5-1 to TRBJ1-1; 8 bases are shared with TRBD1. V shed 4 bases and J 4 bases; nucleotides not matched to a gene: 15. Germline CDR1 reads SGHRS; CDR2 reads YFSETQ. This CDR3 contains 17 residues. CDR3 protein: CASSPWDRRPEITEAFF. As DNA, the CDR3 is TGCGCCAGCAGCCCCTGGGACAGGAGGCCGGAGATCACTGAAGCTTTCTTT. The whole variable domain, remainder taken from reference TRBV5-1 and TRBJ1-1, is KAGVTQTPRYLIKTRGQQVTLSCSPISGHRSVSWYQQTPGQGLQFLFEYFSETQRNKGNFPGRFSGRQFSNSRSEMNVSTLELGDSALYLCASSPWDRRPEITEAFFGQGTRLTVV.

V usage is TRBV9 and J usage is TRBJ2-1, with TRBD2 identical over 7 bases. Trimming took 0 bases from V and 2 from J; bases not matched to a gene: 14. The CDR3 runs 19 residues. CDR1 SGDLS and CDR2 YYNGEE come from the germline V gene. The DNA of the CDR3 is TGTGCCAGCAGCGTAGGGGACTACCCGGGAGGTATTACCTACAATGAGCAGTTCTTC. This codes for CASSVGDYPGGITYNEQFF.

In DNA form, the CDR3 reads TGTGCCAGTTGGGGGATGAACACTGAAGCTTTCTTT. Protein product: CASWGMNTEAFF. The chain is built from TRBV5-4 and TRBJ1-1; D is possibly TRBD1 (5 bases). The CDR3 totals 12 residues. V lost 8 bases and J 0 bases, leaving 8 bases between the germline ends. The germline CDR1 and CDR2 sequences are SGHNT and YYREEE (reference sequence).

The chain carries TRBV28 and TRBJ2-7, with a tentative D call TRBD2 (5 bases). The CDR3 runs 13 residues. Trimming took 6 bases from V and 5 from J, leaving 14 bases between them. CDR1 MDHEN and CDR2 SYDVKM come from the germline V gene. The CDR3 DNA is TGTGCCAGCAGCCTCGAGGGCGGAGACGAGCAGTACTTC. It translates to CASSLEGGDEQYF.